The T cell receptor beta chain under discussion was sequenced for a study of identical twins. CDR3 length: 19 residues. V was trimmed by 0 bases and J by 5 bases, leaving 24 bases between them. CDR1 LGHNA and CDR2 YNFKEQ come from the germline V gene. To note about this clonotype: Its antigen is currently unknown.

General study findings and limits: In cord blood, abundant beta clonotypes had fewer insertions; memory showed no trend.

A single record per CDR3 protein comes from TCRdb applying MiXCR to the 5' RACE reads. Of 1,800,000 or so distinct CDR3 sequences listed, roughly 35% are singletons. The chain combines TRBV4-2 with TRBJ2-3; TRBD2 might be the D (5 bases). This receptor was identified in a newborn girl in good health. The source material was cord blood. CDR3 nucleotides: TGTGCCAGCAGCCAAGACCCCTACGGACCACAGAGGGCTGAAGATACGCAGTATTTT. Its protein product is CASSQDPYGPQRAEDTQYF.